The 22 T cell receptor beta chains presented below share a single source sample, sequenced in a study of T cells in Graves' hyperthyroidism and ophthalmopathy. Regions amplified from RNA transcripts were the TCR beta CDR3 regions. TCR CDR3 regions were first amplified by RT-PCR with HTBI primers. MiXCR, run by TCRdb on the multiplex PCR reads, gives a single entry per CDR3 protein. The sample shows roughly 700,000 distinct CDR3 sequences, around 13% of them seen only once. The specimen sequenced was blood. The receptors derive from a woman younger than 35 with Graves' hyperthyroidism.

The chain combines TRBV24-1 with TRBJ2-5, with D perhaps matching TRBD1 (6 bases). Trimming shortened V by 4 bases and J by 1 base, and 9 bases separated the two germline ends. CDR1 is KGHDR, CDR2 SFDVKD, per germline. The CDR3 totals 14 residues. The CDR3 reads CATSDRDIQETQYF. CDR3 nucleotides: TGTGCCACCAGTGACCGGGACATCCAAGAGACCCAGTACTTC.

This clonotype was counted a few times. The gene calls are TRBV29-1 and TRBJ2-7; the D is unclear. There are 10 residues in the CDR3. V was cut by 4 bases and J by 8 bases, with 9 bases left in between. Germline V gene lookup returns CDR1 SQVTM and CDR2 ANQGSEA. The CDR3 DNA is TGCAGCGTTGTTTATGGTCAGCAGTACTTC. This gives the protein CSVVYGQQYF.

This chain connects TRBV19 to TRBJ2-2, with D unresolved. This CDR3 has 15 residues. V was trimmed by 4 bases and J by 4 bases, leaving 13 bases between them. The germline gives CDR1 LNHDA, CDR2 SQIVND (reference sequence). The CDR3 region has the DNA TGTGCCAGTAGTAAACCCCCGGGCGGCACCGGGGAGCTGTTTTTT. It is translated as CASSKPPGGTGELFF.

The chain couples TRBV27 to TRBJ1-4; TRBD1 might be the D (6 bases). Germline V gives CDR1 MNHEY, CDR2 SMNVEV (reference sequence). This CDR3 has 12 residues. V gave up 6 bases and J gave up 10 bases, with 12 bases separating them. The CDR3 loop is CASSLGGGKLFF. In DNA, the CDR3 is TGTGCCAGCAGCTTAGGGGGGGGAAAACTGTTTTTT. Filled out from reference TRBV27 and TRBJ1-4, the complete variable domain reads EAQVTQNPRYLITVTGKKLTVTCSQNMNHEYMSWYRQDPGLGLRQIYYSMNVEVTDKGDVPEGYKVSRKEKRNFPLILESPSPNQTSLYFCASSLGGGKLFFGSGTQLSVL.

V and J are TRBV29-1 and TRBJ2-4; TRBD1 agrees at 8 bases. This CDR3 is 12 amino acids long. V trimming: 4 bases; J trimming: 8 bases; junction bases outside the gene matches: 4. The germline CDR1 and CDR2 sequences are SQVTM and ANQGSEA. The CDR3 DNA follows: TGCAGCGTTGGGACAGGGCTAGACATTCAGTACTTC. Translating it yields CSVGTGLDIQYF.

This clonotype was seen a few times. This may come from a read error, since a much larger clone is one base off. The genes are TRBV18 and TRBJ2-1; TRBD1 matches 10 bases. Germline CDR1 and CDR2: KGHSH and LQKENI. The CDR3 has 15 amino acids. The CDR3 sequence: CASSPGTGDYNGQFF. CDR3 DNA sequence: TGTGCCAGCTCACCCGGGACAGGGGACTACAATGGGCAGTTCTTC.

This clonotype occurred a few times. V is TRBV18 and J is TRBJ2-3; D is unclear. CDR3 length: 13 amino acids. CDR1 is KGHSH and CDR2 is LQKENI in the germline V gene. The V gene lost 2 bases and the J gene lost 7 bases, with 10 bases spanning the gap. For the CDR3, the DNA is TGTGCCAGCTCACCAAAGGGTCGGAATACGCAGTATTTT. This sequence encodes CASSPKGRNTQYF.

Only a few counts were recorded for this clonotype. The CDR3 here is CASHIGGVGNQPQHF. Written as DNA, the CDR3 is TGTGCCAGCCACATAGGGGGGGTGGGCAATCAGCCCCAGCATTTT. This sequence joins TRBV19 and TRBJ1-5; perhaps TRBD1 as D (6 bases). The germline V gene encodes CDR1 LNHDA and CDR2 SQIVND (reference sequence). The CDR3 has 15 amino acids. The ends were cut back, 9 bases at V and 2 bases at J, with 17 bases in the middle.

V and J are TRBV30 and TRBJ2-7; D unresolved. V was shortened by 0 bases and J by 2 bases, with 11 bases between the two germline ends. Germline CDR1 GTSNPN, CDR2 SVGIG (reference sequence). CDR3 length: 14 amino acids. The chain's CDR3 is CAWSVFGRTYEQYF. The CDR3 DNA follows: TGTGCCTGGAGTGTATTCGGCCGCACCTACGAGCAGTACTTC.

Ten or more counts support this clonotype. The V call is TRBV6-1, the J call TRBJ2-7; D is unclear. In germline, CDR1 is MNHNS, CDR2 SASEGT. V was shortened by 0 bases and J by 4 bases, with 7 bases between the two germline ends. The CDR3 totals 13 residues. CDR3 region: CASSEAPSYEQYF. CDR3 sequence (DNA): TGTGCCAGCAGTGAAGCCCCCTCGTACGAGCAGTACTTC.

This chain joins TRBV12-3 or TRBV12-4 and TRBJ2-3, with 7 bases lining up with TRBD1. The V gene end was trimmed by 2 bases and the J gene end by 2 bases; junction bases not matched to a gene: 4. The CDR3 has 15 residues. The CDR3 region is CASSLRGQFTDTQYF. In nucleotides, the CDR3 is TGTGCCAGCAGTTTAAGGGGGCAGTTCACAGATACGCAGTATTTT.

The chain recombines TRBV15 with TRBJ2-3, with 9 bases that match TRBD1. With V trimmed by 5 bases and J by 2 bases, 5 bases remained unmatched. Germline assignment: CDR1 LNHNV and CDR2 YYDKDF (reference sequence). The CDR3 is made up of 15 amino acids. CDR3 amino acids: CATSENRGLTDTQYF. CDR3 bases: TGTGCCACCAGCGAGAACAGGGGGCTCACAGATACGCAGTATTTT.

The V and J genes are TRBV9 and TRBJ2-3, with D uncertain. Germline loops: CDR1 SGDLS, CDR2 YYNGEE. CDR3 size: 12 residues. V lost 0 bases to trimming and J lost 5 bases, with 4 bases between them. The CDR3, as DNA: TGTGCCAGCAGCGTAGCGGAAGATACGCAGTATTTT. As protein: CASSVAEDTQYF. Complete variable domain (other parts from reference TRBV9 and TRBJ2-3): DSGVTQTPKHLITATGQRVTLRCSPRSGDLSVYWYQQSLDQGLQFLIQYYNGEERAKGNILERFSAQQFPDLHSELNLSSLELGDSALYFCASSVAEDTQYFGPGTRLTVL.

This clonotype was recorded many times. The rearrangement joins TRBV28 to TRBJ2-1; D not certain. Germline CDR1 is MDHEN and CDR2 is SYDVKM. The V end lost 5 bases, the J end lost 7 bases, and 6 bases lay between the germline ends. CDR3 length equals 11 residues. Here the CDR3 reads CASSKGNEQFF. CDR3 bases: TGTGCCAGCAGTAAAGGAAATGAGCAGTTCTTC.

This clonotype was found a few times. V and J are TRBV7-9 and TRBJ1-2, with a possible D match to TRBD1 (6 bases). V was shortened by 1 base and J by 3 bases, with 12 bases between the two germline ends. CDR3 length: 15 residues. From germline, CDR1 is SEHNR and CDR2 FQNEAQ (reference sequence). In nucleotides, the CDR3 is TGTGCCAGCAGCTTAGATCACAGGGACCACTATGGCTACACCTTC. The encoded protein is CASSLDHRDHYGYTF.

This clonotype was seen many times. The chain recombines TRBV11-2 with TRBJ2-1, with TRBD2 identical over 10 bases. CDR3 size: 17 residues. V gave up 3 bases and J gave up 5 bases; unmatched junction bases: 10. In germline, CDR1 is SGHAT, CDR2 FQNNGV. CDR3 nucleotides: TGTGCCAGCAGCTTGGGTGGGGGACTAGCGAGAAACAATGAGCAGTTCTTC. It encodes CASSLGGGLARNNEQFF. The whole variable domain, remainder taken from reference TRBV11-2 and TRBJ2-1, is EAGVAQSPRYKIIEKRQSVAFWCNPISGHATLYWYQQILGQGPKLLIQFQNNGVVDDSQLPKDRFSAERLKGVDSTLKIQPAKLEDSAVYLCASSLGGGLARNNEQFFGPGTRLTVL.

This chain joins TRBV6-5 and TRBJ2-2, with D hard to call. This CDR3 has 14 residues. V was pared by 0 bases and J by 2 bases, with 4 bases between. Germline V CDR1 and CDR2: MNHEY, SVGAGI. CDR3 bases: TGTGCCAGCAGTTACTCGATAAACACCGGGGAGCTGTTTTTT. It is translated as CASSYSINTGELFF.

This clonotype was seen a handful of times. This chain joins TRBV7-9 and TRBJ2-7; D is ambiguous. Germline V gene sequence: CDR1 SEHNR, CDR2 FQNEAQ (reference sequence). The V and J ends lost 3 bases and 5 bases respectively, with 11 bases between them. CDR3 length: 13 amino acids. CDR3 sequence (DNA): TGTGCCAGCAGCTTTCGGTCAGGAGACGAGCAGTACTTC. It encodes CASSFRSGDEQYF.

The rearrangement uses TRBV27 and TRBJ2-7; a weak D match, TRBD2 (5 bases). V was cut by 2 bases and J by 4 bases, with 9 bases left in between. The CDR3 consists of 13 residues. The V gene's germline CDR1 is MNHEY and CDR2 SMNVEV (reference sequence). CDR3 region: CASSLIGEYEQYF. The CDR3 DNA reads TGTGCCAGCAGTTTAATTGGGGAGTACGAGCAGTACTTC.

This clonotype was observed many times. V and J are TRBV12-3 or TRBV12-4 and TRBJ1-2; D is uncertain. Trimming removed 10 bases from V and 4 bases from J, with 10 bases in between. CDR3 length equals 11 residues. CDR3 sequence reads: CATRRTYGYTF. The CDR3 DNA is TGTGCCACCCGCAGGACCTATGGCTACACCTTC.

The J gene is TRBJ1-2, the V gene TRBV20-1; 8 nucleotides align to TRBD1. Germline-derived CDR1 and CDR2 are DFQATT and SNEGSKA (reference sequence). Trimming removed 4 bases from V and 0 bases from J; junction bases left unmatched: 4. This CDR3 spans 14 amino acids. DNA of the CDR3: TGCAGTGCTAAGGACAGGGCCTCTAACTATGGCTACACCTTC. Translation: CSAKDRASNYGYTF.

This clonotype was observed many times. V gene TRBV7-2 combines with J gene TRBJ2-5, with TRBD2 identical over 9 bases. The CDR3 is 15 residues long. With 4 bases clipped from V and 0 bases from J, the junction kept 3 bases outside the gene matches. Per germline, CDR1 SGHTA and CDR2 FQGNSA. CDR3 DNA: TGTGCCAGCAGCTCCACTAGCGGGTACCAAGAGACCCAGTACTTC. Its translation is CASSSTSGYQETQYF.